These 23 T cell receptor beta chains share one sample of origin, sequenced in a study of beta chain features in type 1 diabetes. Expressed TCRB transcripts were sequenced after all isolated RNA was converted to cDNA. Data came from immunoSEQ multiplex PCR; TCRdb stores just in-frame clones and leaves some out. The repertoire holds 620,000 or so clones, with about 14% as singletons. The material sequenced was naive CD4+ T cells from blood. The receptor source for this set is a man younger than 35 in good health.

The rearrangement links TRBV23-1 to TRBJ2-1, with a tentative D call TRBD1 (5 bases). TRBV23-1 is reported as an ORF; its role is uncertain. This CDR3 spans 13 amino acids. The ends were cut back, 4 bases at V and 8 bases at J, with 12 bases in the middle. CDR3 sequence reads: CASSPDKDDEQFF. The CDR3 bases are TGCGCCAGCAGTCCGGACAAGGACGATGAGCAGTTCTTC.

A single count supports this clone. V is TRBV14 and J is TRBJ2-3; 7 nucleotides match TRBD2. The CDR3 is 16 residues long. Germline V CDR1 and CDR2: SGHDN, FVKESK. V shed 4 bases, J shed 1 base, and the junction held 8 bases outside the gene matches. CDR3 sequence (DNA): TGTGCCAGCAGCCCCTGGGAGGGCAGGCGCACAGATACGCAGTATTTT. As protein: CASSPWEGRRTDTQYF.

The rearrangement joins TRBV5-1 to TRBJ1-2; 8 nucleotides align to TRBD1. V shed 3 bases, J shed 2 bases, and the junction held 9 bases outside the gene matches. There are 16 residues in the CDR3. Germline V gives CDR1 SGHRS, CDR2 YFSETQ. CDR3 nucleotide sequence: TGCGCCAGCAGCTCCCCGACCGGACAGGGCAACTATGGCTACACCTTC. Translated: CASSSPTGQGNYGYTF.

This clone came up a few times. Other nucleotide sequences in the sample specify the same CDR3. This chain links TRBV7-9 with TRBJ2-5; a possible D gene is TRBD2 (5 bases). Per the germline V gene, CDR1 is SEHNR and CDR2 is FQNEAQ (reference sequence). This CDR3 has 14 amino acids. Between the trimmed V and J ends, which lost 0 bases and 2 bases, there was a span of 7 bases. The CDR3 here is CASSLAGSQETQYF. The CDR3 region has the DNA TGTGCCAGCAGCTTAGCAGGGAGTCAAGAGACCCAGTACTTC.

The V and J genes are TRBV28 and TRBJ1-2; D is unclear. V lost 7 bases to trimming and J lost 5 bases, with 14 bases between them. The CDR3 has 13 residues. The germline V gene has CDR1 MDHEN and CDR2 SYDVKM. The CDR3 nucleotides read TGTGCCAGCACAGAAGGAGCAGCATATGGCTACACCTTC. As protein: CASTEGAAYGYTF.

V gene TRBV27 combines with J gene TRBJ2-7, with D maybe TRBD1 (5 bases). This CDR3 region has 14 residues. Germline V gives CDR1 MNHEY, CDR2 SMNVEV (reference sequence). V dropped 3 bases and J dropped 1 base, with 10 bases sitting between them. In DNA, the CDR3 is TGTGCCAGCAGTTTCTCGCAGGGTTCCTACGAGCAGTACTTC. Translated, it gives CASSFSQGSYEQYF.

This clone was seen a few times. The chain uses TRBV29-1 and TRBJ2-3; TRBD2 matches 8 bases. The CDR3 is made up of 15 amino acids. Trimming removed 0 bases from V and 0 bases from J; junction bases left unmatched: 2. Germline CDR1 and CDR2: SQVTM and ANQGSEA. The CDR3 sequence is CSVEEGLGSTDTQYF. The CDR3 DNA is TGCAGCGTTGAAGAGGGACTAGGAAGCACAGATACGCAGTATTTT.

This clone turned up a few times. The rearrangement uses TRBV11-2 and TRBJ2-5; D uncertain. There are 14 residues in the CDR3. Germline V lookup: CDR1 SGHAT, CDR2 FQNNGV. V lost 5 bases, J lost 5 bases, and 15 bases lay in between. CDR3 in DNA: TGTGCCAGCAGCCTGGGGATAGGGCGTGAGACCCAGTACTTC. Its translation: CASSLGIGRETQYF.

This chain uses TRBV9 with TRBJ2-5, with TRBD1 identical over 9 bases. Germline CDR1 reads SGDLS; CDR2 reads YYNGEE. The CDR3 runs 15 residues. V dropped 0 bases and J dropped 7; count of bases not matched to a gene: 7. The CDR3 nucleotides read TGTGCCAGCAGCGTAGCTGGGACAGGGTCCGGGACCCAGTACTTC. This codes for CASSVAGTGSGTQYF.

This clone has just a few counts. The chain uses TRBV5-1 and TRBJ2-1; D possibly uses TRBD1 or TRBD2 (6 bases each). CDR1 SGHRS and CDR2 YFSETQ come from the germline V gene. This CDR3 has 14 amino acids. Deletions cut 5 bases from V and 3 bases from J, with 12 bases between. CDR3 sequence (DNA): TGCGCCAGCAGAGGGGGGACCTACTACAATGAGCAGTTCTTC. Amino acid sequence: CASRGGTYYNEQFF.

In its sample, this clone was seen many times. V and J are TRBV10-3 and TRBJ2-2; unclear D gene. Per the germline V gene, CDR1 is ENHRY and CDR2 is SYGVKD. With 4 bases removed from V and 3 bases from J, the gap between germline ends came to 9 bases. CDR3 length: 14 amino acids. The CDR3 here is CAISGGPDTGELFF. The CDR3 DNA sequence: TGTGCCATCAGTGGGGGTCCAGACACCGGGGAGCTGTTTTTT.

This clone was counted only a few times. J is TRBJ2-7 and V is TRBV4-3; 9 bases align to TRBD2. The V segment lost 6 bases and the J segment 7 bases; nucleotides outside the gene matches: 7. The CDR3 runs to 13 residues. The germline CDR1 and CDR2 sequences are LGHNA and YSLEER. Written as DNA, the CDR3 is TGCGCCAGCAGTGCGGGAGGGCCCGTAGAGCAGTACTTC. Protein sequence: CASSAGGPVEQYF.

The CDR3, as DNA: TGTGCCAGCAGTTTATCGCGACAGCCCATGAACACTGAAGCTTTCTTT. Its translation is CASSLSRQPMNTEAFF. V is TRBV27 and J is TRBJ1-1, with TRBD1 as a possible D gene (5 bases). V dropped 0 bases and J dropped 0 bases, with 11 bases sitting between them. Looked up from germline, CDR1 is MNHEY and CDR2 is SMNVEV (reference sequence). CDR3 length: 16 residues.

The genes are TRBV9 and TRBJ1-5; D remains unclear. V was pared by 4 bases and J by 7 bases, with 12 bases between. The CDR3 has 13 residues. The V gene's germline CDR1 is SGDLS and CDR2 YYNGEE. CDR3 nucleotide sequence: TGTGCCAGCAGCTCGGGAGGATGGCAGCCCCAGCATTTT. It is translated as CASSSGGWQPQHF.

The gene calls are TRBV9 and TRBJ1-2; weak D call: TRBD1 (5 bases). The germline V and J ends were trimmed by 0 bases and 4 bases, with 13 bases remaining between them. Germline-derived CDR1 and CDR2 are SGDLS and YYNGEE. CDR3 length: 15 amino acids. The CDR3 loop is CASSVGPVGPYGYTF. The DNA of the CDR3 is TGTGCCAGCAGCGTAGGACCGGTGGGGCCCTATGGCTACACCTTC.

This clone has just a few counts. The V call is TRBV5-4, the J call TRBJ2-7; unclear D gene. Per the germline V gene, CDR1 is SGHNT and CDR2 is YYREEE (reference sequence). The germline V and J ends were trimmed by 7 bases and 0 bases, with 11 bases remaining between them. The CDR3 contains 13 residues. The DNA of the CDR3 is TGTGCCAGCGGGTCCCAAAGCTCCTACGAGCAGTACTTC. Translation gives CASGSQSSYEQYF.

The V and J genes are TRBV9 and TRBJ2-5; unclear D gene. Between the trimmed V and J ends, which lost 1 base and 5 bases, there was a span of 12 bases. This CDR3 spans 14 amino acids. Germline V gene sequence: CDR1 SGDLS, CDR2 YYNGEE. The CDR3 here is CASSVFLDGETQYF. CDR3 bases: TGTGCCAGCAGCGTATTTTTGGATGGGGAGACCCAGTACTTC.

The rearrangement links TRBV2 to TRBJ1-1, with D perhaps TRBD1 (6 bases). The CDR3 loop spans 13 amino acids. Germline V gene data show CDR1 as SNHLY and CDR2 as FYNNEI. The V end lost 4 bases, the J end lost 5 bases, and 11 bases lay between the germline ends. The CDR3 region is CASSVTGSTEAFF. The CDR3 bases are TGTGCCAGCAGTGTAACAGGGTCGACTGAAGCTTTCTTT.

The chain uses TRBV30 and TRBJ2-6, with TRBD2 matching over 10 bases. With 4 bases clipped from V and 1 base from J, the junction kept 1 base outside the gene matches. Germline loops: CDR1 GTSNPN, CDR2 SVGIG (reference sequence). The CDR3 length is 15 residues. CDR3 coding DNA: TGTGCCTGGACTAGCGGGGGTTCTGGGGCCAACGTCCTGACTTTC. Its protein is CAWTSGGSGANVLTF.

The chain joins TRBV7-2 to TRBJ2-7; 11 nucleotides line up with TRBD2. V shed 5 bases and J 3 bases; nucleotides not matched to a gene: 3. This CDR3 is built from 14 residues. Germline V gives CDR1 SGHTA, CDR2 FQGNSA. CDR3 sequence: CASSPGTSGYEQYF. The CDR3 nucleotides are TGTGCCAGCAGCCCAGGGACTAGCGGCTACGAGCAGTACTTC.

In this sample, this clone turned up a few times. This chain connects TRBV2 to TRBJ1-1; D is unclear. The CDR3 consists of 11 residues. The germline V gene encodes CDR1 SNHLY and CDR2 FYNNEI. Trimming left V 6 bases short and J 3 bases short, with 5 bases between. The CDR3 here is CASRPHTEAFF. CDR3 bases: TGTGCCAGCAGGCCCCACACTGAAGCTTTCTTT.

CDR3 sequence: CASSPDLYNEQFF. For the CDR3, the DNA is TGCGCCAGCAGCCCCGATCTTTACAATGAGCAGTTCTTC. J is TRBJ2-1 and V is TRBV5-1, with D unresolved. The ends were cut back, 4 bases at V and 4 bases at J, with 9 bases in the middle. CDR3 length: 13 amino acids. Germline loops: CDR1 SGHRS, CDR2 YFSETQ.

This clone was detected only a few times. The CDR3 is CASSPRKLGDSNNEQFF. The CDR3 DNA reads as TGCGCCAGCAGCCCCCGTAAATTAGGGGACTCTAACAATGAGCAGTTCTTC. This chain connects TRBV4-1 to TRBJ2-1; the D gene is possibly TRBD2 (6 bases). Germline values: CDR1 MGHRA, CDR2 YSYEKL. Trimming cost V 4 bases and J 5 bases, with 21 bases left between them. The CDR3 has 17 residues.